A selection of T cell receptor beta chains follows, all from one sample in a study of cytomegalovirus exposure and HLA in healthy donors. Sequenced by immunoSEQ multiplex PCR; TCRdb stores in-frame clones only, minus some. The sample table includes around 100,000 clones. The sequenced sample consisted of PBMCs. These receptors were collected from a middle-aged man in good health and CMV-seronegative. Each CDR3 is given with its conserved first and last residue. A D gene is named only where the DNA matches it firmly.

J: TRBJ1-4
D: TRBD1
V: TRBV7-9
DNA: TGTGCCAGCAGCACCCGGACAGGGGAAACCGAAAAACTGTTTTTT
CDR3: CASSTRTGETEKLFF

J: TRBJ2-1
D: -
V: TRBV6-5
DNA: TGTGCCAGCAGTTACGCGAGGGGGGAGCAGTTCTTC
CDR3: CASSYARGEQFF

J: TRBJ2-7
D: TRBD1
V: TRBV7-8
DNA: TGTGCCAGCAGCTTCAACCCCCGGGACAGGGGGGACGAGCAGTACTTC
CDR3: CASSFNPRDRGDEQYF

J: TRBJ2-7
D: -
V: TRBV9
DNA: TGTGCCAGCAGCGTAGGCCTGAGGGCCGACGAGCAGTACTTC
CDR3: CASSVGLRADEQYF

J: TRBJ2-2
D: -
V: TRBV6-5
DNA: TGTGCCAGCAGTTACTTAGCCCTAGGCGCCGGGGAGCTGTTTTTT
CDR3: CASSYLALGAGELFF

J: TRBJ1-1
D: TRBD1
V: TRBV5-4
DNA: TGTGCCAGCAGCCAGGGGGAATTGAACACTGAAGCTTTCTTT
CDR3: CASSQGELNTEAFF

J: TRBJ2-7
D: -
V: TRBV30
DNA: TGTGCCTGGAGAACGGTCGCCTACGAGCAGTACTTC
CDR3: CAWRTVAYEQYF

J: TRBJ2-1
D: TRBD2
V: TRBV7-9
DNA: TGTGCCAGCAGCCACAGCGGGAGCGTCCCGGTGGAGCAGTTCTTC
CDR3: CASSHSGSVPVEQFF

J: TRBJ2-5
D: -
V: TRBV6-6
DNA: TGTGCCAGTCGGGACACAGGTAGAGGGGAGACCCAGTACTTC
CDR3: CASRDTGRGETQYF

J: TRBJ1-2
D: -
V: TRBV7-2
DNA: TGTGCCAGCAGCTTAGTGATACAGGGCCACTATGGCTACACCTTC
CDR3: CASSLVIQGHYGYTF

J: TRBJ1-1
D: -
V: TRBV20-1
DNA: TGCAGTGCCGAAAAGACAGATGAAGCTTTCTTT
CDR3: CSAEKTDEAFF

J: TRBJ1-2
D: TRBD1
V: TRBV7-2
DNA: TGTGCCAGCGCAACCGGGACAGGGGTTGACTATGGCTACACCTTC
CDR3: CASATGTGVDYGYTF

J: TRBJ2-1
D: -
V: TRBV6-6
DNA: TGTGCCAGCAGAGCGGAAGGCTACAATGAGCAGTTCTTC
CDR3: CASRAEGYNEQFF

J: TRBJ2-3
D: -
V: TRBV9
DNA: TGTGCCAGCAGCGTTCAGGGTAGCACAGATACGCAGTATTTT
CDR3: CASSVQGSTDTQYF

J: TRBJ1-1
D: -
V: TRBV30
DNA: TGTGCCTGGAGGACAGGTCCTTACACTGAAGCTTTCTTT
CDR3: CAWRTGPYTEAFF

J: TRBJ2-1
D: -
V: TRBV19
DNA: TGTGCCAGTACTGTGCGCAATGAGCAGTTCTTC
CDR3: CASTVRNEQFF

J: TRBJ1-1
D: -
V: TRBV6-6
DNA: TGTGCCAGCAGTGTGGTACAGGGGAACACTGAAGCTTTCTTT
CDR3: CASSVVQGNTEAFF

J: TRBJ1-4
D: TRBD1
V: TRBV2
DNA: TGTGCCAGCACCGGGACAGGGAATGAAAAACTGTTTTTT
CDR3: CASTGTGNEKLFF

J: TRBJ2-7
D: TRBD1
V: TRBV5-1
DNA: TGCGCCAGCAGGGCCGGGACCTTTACAGGGGCCTTGGGGTACGAGCAGTACTTC
CDR3: CASRAGTFTGALGYEQYF

J: TRBJ2-3
D: -
V: TRBV29-1
DNA: TGCAGCGTAGACCGGTCTGGAGGAGCAGATACGCAGTATTTT
CDR3: CSVDRSGGADTQYF

J: TRBJ1-2
D: -
V: TRBV9
DNA: TGTGCCAGCAGCGTAGGGAACAGGGTCCATGGCTACACCTTC
CDR3: CASSVGNRVHGYTF

J: TRBJ2-2
D: TRBD1
V: TRBV19
DNA: TGTGCCAGTCAACGGGACAGGGACACCGGGGAGCTGTTTTTT
CDR3: CASQRDRDTGELFF

J: TRBJ1-2
D: -
V: TRBV4-3
DNA: TGCGCCAGCAGCCAAGAGAGGTCATGGCAGAACTATGGCTACACCTTC
CDR3: CASSQERSWQNYGYTF

J: TRBJ2-5
D: TRBD2
V: TRBV9
DNA: TGTGCCAGCAGCGTAGCAGCGGGAGGATCTGAGACCCAGTACTTC
CDR3: CASSVAAGGSETQYF

J: TRBJ1-1
D: -
V: TRBV4-3
DNA: TGCGCCAGCAGCCAAGGAGGCAGGGATGTCAATAGTGGGACTGAAGCTTTCTTT
CDR3: CASSQGGRDVNSGTEAFF

J: TRBJ2-1
D: TRBD2
V: TRBV9
DNA: TGTGCCAGCAGCGTCGGCGGGGGATCCTACAATGAGCAGTTCTTC
CDR3: CASSVGGGSYNEQFF

J: TRBJ2-7
D: TRBD1
V: TRBV6-5
DNA: TGTGCCAGCAGTCCCACCGGGACAGGACTTTACGAGCAGTACTTC
CDR3: CASSPTGTGLYEQYF

J: TRBJ2-3
D: TRBD1
V: TRBV7-9
DNA: TGTGCCAGCAGCGAGAAGACAGGGTCTGGCACAGATACGCAGTATTTT
CDR3: CASSEKTGSGTDTQYF

J: TRBJ1-2
D: TRBD1
V: TRBV28
DNA: TGTGCCAGCAGCAACACAGGGGGCACCTATGGCTACACCTTC
CDR3: CASSNTGGTYGYTF

J: TRBJ1-2
D: TRBD1
V: TRBV29-1
DNA: TGCAGCGCCGGGACAGGAACTATCGGCTACACCTTC
CDR3: CSAGTGTIGYTF

J: TRBJ2-3
D: -
V: TRBV5-1
DNA: TGCGCCAGCAGCTTGGAATCGGGGACAGATACGCAGTATTTT
CDR3: CASSLESGTDTQYF

J: TRBJ1-2
D: -
V: TRBV7-9
DNA: TGTGCCAGCAGCTTAGGGTCCCTCCGGGATCAAAACTATGGCTACACCTTC
CDR3: CASSLGSLRDQNYGYTF

J: TRBJ1-5
D: -
V: TRBV18
DNA: TGTGCCAGCTCGCCCCCAGGTGGCAATCAGCCCCAGCATTTT
CDR3: CASSPPGGNQPQHF

J: TRBJ2-3
D: -
V: TRBV15
DNA: TGTGCCACCAGCAGGGACGGTGCAGGGGATACGCAGTATTTT
CDR3: CATSRDGAGDTQYF

J: TRBJ2-3
D: -
V: TRBV4-3
DNA: TGCGCCAGCAGCCAAGATTTGGCCCAAATTACAGATACGCAGTATTTT
CDR3: CASSQDLAQITDTQYF

J: TRBJ2-1
D: -
V: TRBV12-5
DNA: TGTGCTAGTGGTTTGACAACAGGAGCGTATGAGCAATTCTTC
CDR3: CASGLTTGAYEQFF

J: TRBJ1-1
D: -
V: TRBV11-3
DNA: TGTGCCAGCAGCTTCCAGGGGACCACTGAAGCTTTCTTT
CDR3: CASSFQGTTEAFF

J: TRBJ1-1
D: -
V: TRBV9
DNA: TGTGCCAGCAGCAGAACAGGGTCGGGCACTGAAGCTTTCTTT
CDR3: CASSRTGSGTEAFF

J: TRBJ1-1
D: TRBD1
V: TRBV7-2
DNA: TGTGCCAGCAGCCGTCAGGGGGACACTGAAGCTTTCTTT
CDR3: CASSRQGDTEAFF

J: TRBJ1-6
D: -
V: TRBV7-2
DNA: TGTGCCAGCAGCTTCAACAGGGCGAGCTCCTATAATTCACCCCTCCACTTT
CDR3: CASSFNRASSYNSPLHF

J: TRBJ1-5
D: -
V: TRBV5-1
DNA: TGCGCCAGCAGCTTGACAGTAAATCAGCCCCAGCATTTT
CDR3: CASSLTVNQPQHF

J: TRBJ2-1
D: TRBD2
V: TRBV5-1
DNA: TGCGCCAGCAGCTTAGGGGAGGGAGCCTGGCACAATGAGCAGTTCTTC
CDR3: CASSLGEGAWHNEQFF

J: TRBJ1-1
D: -
V: TRBV6-6
DNA: TGTGCCAGCAGTTATACAGGGTTACGAAAGGCTGAAGCTTTCTTT
CDR3: CASSYTGLRKAEAFF

J: TRBJ2-7
D: -
V: TRBV7-9
DNA: TGTGCCAGCAGCTTAGGGTGGGGGGAATCGGACGAGCAGTACTTC
CDR3: CASSLGWGESDEQYF

J: TRBJ2-5
D: TRBD2
V: TRBV5-4
DNA: TGTGCCAGCAGCTCGAGTAGCGGGGGGGCGGAGACCCAGTACTTC
CDR3: CASSSSSGGAETQYF

J: TRBJ2-7
D: -
V: TRBV27
DNA: TGTGCCAGCAGCAAAGGGGGGGCTGGGGGCACCTACGAGCAGTACTTC
CDR3: CASSKGGAGGTYEQYF

J: TRBJ2-7
D: -
V: TRBV7-9
DNA: TGTGCCAGCAGCTTAGAGGGGCCCTACGAGCAGTACTTC
CDR3: CASSLEGPYEQYF

J: TRBJ2-7
D: TRBD1
V: TRBV5-4
DNA: TGTGCCAGCAGCCCGGGACAGAACACCTACGAGCAGTACTTC
CDR3: CASSPGQNTYEQYF

J: TRBJ1-6
D: TRBD1
V: TRBV4-3
DNA: TGCGCCAGCAGCCAACACCCGGGACAGACTAATTCACCCCTCCACTTT
CDR3: CASSQHPGQTNSPLHF

J: TRBJ1-3
D: -
V: TRBV7-2
DNA: TGTGCCAGCAGCACAAGAGGACAGAGCTCTGGAAACACCATATATTTT
CDR3: CASSTRGQSSGNTIYF

J: TRBJ2-3
D: TRBD2
V: TRBV4-2
DNA: TGTGCCAGCAGCCCGACCTTTCTAGCGGGAGCTGACGATACGCAGTATTTT
CDR3: CASSPTFLAGADDTQYF

J: TRBJ2-2
D: -
V: TRBV21-1
DNA: TGTGCCAGCAGCTCCCGGACAGTCGCGAACACCGGGGAGCTGTTTTTT
CDR3: CASSSRTVANTGELFF

J: TRBJ1-2
D: TRBD1
V: TRBV14
DNA: TGTGCCAGCAGCCAGGACAGGAACTATGGCTACACCTTC
CDR3: CASSQDRNYGYTF

J: TRBJ2-7
D: -
V: TRBV18
DNA: TGTGCCAGCTCACCGGAGAGGGCATCTGGGGAGCAGTACTTC
CDR3: CASSPERASGEQYF